This T cell receptor beta chain was captured in a study of T cell repertoires in cytomegalovirus infection. Findings and caveats of the study: There were carriers of CMV plus the relevant HLA, and cumulative public TCR beta family frequency identified them. The study found HLA-C-restricted CMV-specific TCR beta clonotypes dominating the ex vivo response.

Concerning this clonotype itself: Its specificity is unknown.

MiXCR, run by TCRdb on the reads, gives a single entry per CDR3 protein. The sample lists hundreds of thousands of distinct CDR3 sequences, about 24% seen once, with 8% in the top ten. V lost 3 bases to trimming and J lost 3 bases; unmatched junction nucleotides: 7. Germline V gene lookup returns CDR1 MNHEY and CDR2 SVGAGI. CDR3 length: 16 amino acids. The sample comprised CD8+ T cells from PBMCs. The clonotype comes from a human donor in good health (CMV status not recorded). Some clones in this sample may be carry-over from other donors' samples. V gene TRBV6-5 combines with J gene TRBJ2-3; 9 bases are a match to TRBD2. DNA for the CDR3: TGTGCCAGCAGTTATGCTAGCGGGGCTGTTACAGATACGCAGTATTTT. It encodes CASSYASGAVTDTQYF.